This TCR beta chain is drawn from a study of blood T cell repertoires in COVID-19. Using immunoSEQ multiplex PCR, the repertoire was profiled, and TCRdb retains in-frame clones only, with some absent. The sample comprises some 110,000 clones, 82% of which are singletons, and 15% to 17% rests with the top ten. Germline V CDR1 and CDR2: SGHRS, YFSETQ. This CDR3 contains 20 residues. J gave up 0 bases and V 1 base, and 8 bases lay outside the gene matches. The sample comprised peripheral blood. The sequence derives from a woman older than 75 with acute or convalescent COVID-19. The chain carries TRBV5-1 and TRBJ2-1; TRBD2 agrees at 15 bases. The DNA of the CDR3 is TGCGCCAGCAGCTTGCACGGGACGGGACTAGCGGGAGGCTCCTACAATGAGCAGTTCTTC. Protein sequence: CASSLHGTGLAGGSYNEQFF.